The clone carrying this T cell receptor beta chain was seen just once. The data stem from a study of control samples from healthy donors and cancer patients. Germline-derived CDR1 and CDR2 are MNHEY and SMNVEV (reference sequence). This CDR3 has 13 amino acids. The J segment lost 5 bases and the V segment lost 11 bases, leaving 9 bases of the junction unmatched. Some clones are missing from TCRdb's copy, which holds only in-frame ones; the method was immunoSEQ multiplex PCR. This sample has 70,000 to 80,000 clones, with 84% found just once. The sample taken for sequencing was blood. The TCR sequence derives from a man between 45 and 60 years old in good health. The chain carries TRBV27 and TRBJ2-1; the match to TRBD2 covers 7 bases. The CDR3 sequence is CAFGAGANNEQFF. CDR3 sequence (DNA): TGTGCCTTCGGGGCGGGAGCCAACAATGAGCAGTTCTTC.